This is a list of T cell receptor beta chains from one sample in a study of brain T cells in children with intractable seizures. Using immunoSEQ multiplex PCR, the repertoire was profiled, and TCRdb retains in-frame clones only, with some absent. In the table there are about 350,000 clones, 85% to 95% of which are singletons. The sample consisted of peripheral blood, taken about 5 months after surgery. The receptor set was obtained from a boy under three years old with tuberous sclerosis and intractable seizures. Both conserved end residues are part of each CDR3. Each record gives: V gene, clone size, D gene, J gene, CDR3 DNA, CDR3 protein. The D gene is left open where the match is weak. Expanded clones get a size class; other rows say once, few or many, or leave the size out.

V gene: TRBV24-1; clone size: -; D gene: -; J gene: TRBJ2-7; CDR3 DNA: TGTGCCACCAGTGATTGGGACGGCAACAGGTGGGAGCAGTACTTC; CDR3 protein: CATSDWDGNRWEQYF
V gene: TRBV30; clone size: -; D gene: -; J gene: TRBJ1-1; CDR3 DNA: TGTGCCTGGACGGAGGGTATTCGGACTGAAGCTTTCTTT; CDR3 protein: CAWTEGIRTEAFF
V gene: TRBV7-2; clone size: few; D gene: -; J gene: TRBJ1-5; CDR3 DNA: TGTGCCAGCAGCTCTTTGGTCGGACAGATAAATCAGCCCCAGCATTTT; CDR3 protein: CASSSLVGQINQPQHF
V gene: TRBV3-1/TRBV3-2; clone size: -; D gene: TRBD2; J gene: TRBJ2-2; CDR3 DNA: TGTGCCAGCAGCCAAGAAGTACTAGCGGGATACACCGGGGAGCTGTTTTTT; CDR3 protein: CASSQEVLAGYTGELFF
V gene: TRBV12-3/TRBV12-4; clone size: few; D gene: -; J gene: TRBJ1-6; CDR3 DNA: TGTGCCAGCAGTTTACAGGGTTCACCCCTCCACTTT; CDR3 protein: CASSLQGSPLHF
V gene: TRBV25-1; clone size: -; D gene: TRBD2; J gene: TRBJ2-1; CDR3 DNA: TGTGCCAGCAGGGGACTAGCGGGAGCCAACCCTTATTACAATGAGCAGTTCTTC; CDR3 protein: CASRGLAGANPYYNEQFF
V gene: TRBV12-5; clone size: -; D gene: TRBD1; J gene: TRBJ1-2; CDR3 DNA: TGTGCTAGTGGTTCCTCCGGACAGGGAAGTGGCTACACCTTC; CDR3 protein: CASGSSGQGSGYTF
V gene: TRBV2; clone size: -; D gene: -; J gene: TRBJ1-4; CDR3 DNA: TGTGCCAGCAGAACTTTTCTCACTAATGAAAAACTGTTTTTT; CDR3 protein: CASRTFLTNEKLFF
V gene: TRBV27; clone size: -; D gene: TRBD2; J gene: TRBJ2-1; CDR3 DNA: TGTGCCAGCAGTCTCATAGCGGGAACGGGCAATGAGCAGTTCTTC; CDR3 protein: CASSLIAGTGNEQFF
V gene: TRBV7-3; clone size: -; D gene: -; J gene: TRBJ2-5; CDR3 DNA: TGTGCCAGCAGCCCGGACAACCAAGAGACCCAGTACTTC; CDR3 protein: CASSPDNQETQYF
V gene: TRBV7-8; clone size: -; D gene: TRBD2; J gene: TRBJ2-1; CDR3 DNA: TGTGCCAGCAGCAATCTAGCGGGAGGGCTAAATGAGCAGTTCTTC; CDR3 protein: CASSNLAGGLNEQFF
V gene: TRBV7-9; clone size: -; D gene: TRBD1; J gene: TRBJ2-7; CDR3 DNA: TGTGCCAGCAGCCCCCGGACAGGGGGCTTCTACGAGCAGTACTTC; CDR3 protein: CASSPRTGGFYEQYF
V gene: TRBV9; clone size: -; D gene: TRBD1; J gene: TRBJ1-6; CDR3 DNA: TGTGCCAGCAGTGGGGCAGGGGGCATGTCACCCCTCCACTTT; CDR3 protein: CASSGAGGMSPLHF
V gene: TRBV30; clone size: -; D gene: -; J gene: TRBJ1-1; CDR3 DNA: TGTGCCTGGATGGGCCAGCTAAACACTGAAGCTTTCTTT; CDR3 protein: CAWMGQLNTEAFF
V gene: TRBV20-1; clone size: -; D gene: -; J gene: TRBJ2-1; CDR3 DNA: TGCAGTGCTAGTGACCCGTTGGACGGGACACGCAATGAGCAGTTCTTC; CDR3 protein: CSASDPLDGTRNEQFF
V gene: TRBV29-1; clone size: -; D gene: TRBD1; J gene: TRBJ2-7; CDR3 DNA: TGCAGCGGAACCCGGGACAGGGGCCCCTCCGAGCAGTACTTC; CDR3 protein: CSGTRDRGPSEQYF
V gene: TRBV6-5; clone size: -; D gene: -; J gene: TRBJ2-3; CDR3 DNA: TGTGCCACCAAGTTGGACCGGGGTAGCACAGATACGCAGTATTTT; CDR3 protein: CATKLDRGSTDTQYF
V gene: TRBV9; clone size: few; D gene: TRBD1; J gene: TRBJ2-5; CDR3 DNA: TGTGCCAGCAGCGACGGGGACAGTGGGGTGGAGACCCAGTACTTC; CDR3 protein: CASSDGDSGVETQYF
V gene: TRBV30; clone size: -; D gene: TRBD2; J gene: TRBJ2-7; CDR3 DNA: TGTGCCTGGAGTGACGGACTAGCGGGAGACGAGCAGTACTTC; CDR3 protein: CAWSDGLAGDEQYF
V gene: TRBV11-2; clone size: -; D gene: TRBD2; J gene: TRBJ2-7; CDR3 DNA: TGTGCCAGCAGCTGGAGGAAACTAGCGGGGGGCTACGAGCAGTACTTC; CDR3 protein: CASSWRKLAGGYEQYF